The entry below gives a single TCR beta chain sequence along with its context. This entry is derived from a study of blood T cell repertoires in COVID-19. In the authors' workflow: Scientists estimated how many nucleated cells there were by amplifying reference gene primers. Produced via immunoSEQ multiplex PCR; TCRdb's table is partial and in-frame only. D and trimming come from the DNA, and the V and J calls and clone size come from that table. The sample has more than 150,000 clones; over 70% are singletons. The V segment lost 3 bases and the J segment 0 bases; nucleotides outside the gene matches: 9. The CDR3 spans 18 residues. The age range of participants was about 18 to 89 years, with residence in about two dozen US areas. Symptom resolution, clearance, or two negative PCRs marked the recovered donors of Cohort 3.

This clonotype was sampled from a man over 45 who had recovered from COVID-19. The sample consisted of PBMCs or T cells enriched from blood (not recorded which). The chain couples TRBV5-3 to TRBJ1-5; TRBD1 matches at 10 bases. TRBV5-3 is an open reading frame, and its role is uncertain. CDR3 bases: TGTGCCAGAAGCTGGGACAGGGGACGTTATTATAGCAATCAGCCCCAGCATTTT. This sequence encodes CARSWDRGRYYSNQPQHF.